Reported below is one T cell receptor beta chain. Its antigen is not known. This specimen belongs to a study of brain T cells in children with intractable seizures. Study-wide points: Absence of clones before surgery may stem from lower sequencing depth. Only CDR3 sequence similarity suggested viral specificity, without known HCMV serostatus.

This CDR3 has 16 residues. Germline CDR1 reads MNHEY; CDR2 reads SVGEGT. Trimming removed 2 bases from V and 5 bases from J, with 15 bases in between. Clones were read by immunoSEQ multiplex PCR, and TCRdb kept only the in-frame ones, dropping some. The sample yields 110,000 or so clones, approximately 94% seen once. Sequencing was limited to surgery cases with top T cell transcript signatures in brain tissue. This chain joins TRBV6-2 or TRBV6-3 and TRBJ1-4; D is unclear. This TCR derives from a boy under two years old with hemimegalencephaly and intractable seizures. The specimen comprised peripheral blood, sampled at surgery. The CDR3 DNA reads as TGTGCCAGCAGTTACGGACCTCCCCCAGAAAATGAAAAACTGTTTTTT. The encoded protein is CASSYGPPPENEKLFF.